The 5 T cell receptor beta chains reported below all come from one sample, sequenced in a study of cytomegalovirus exposure and HLA in healthy donors. PCR primers comprised 60 Vbeta and 13 Jbeta primers. Produced via immunoSEQ multiplex PCR; TCRdb's table is partial and in-frame only. Of fewer than 250,000 clones detected, 80% to 90% appear once; the ten largest clones hold around 3%. Sequenced sample: PBMCs. These receptors were obtained from a man younger than 45 in good health and CMV-seronegative.

Remarks on this clone: A read error may produce the germline difference seen at one junction end. V is TRBV7-2 and J is TRBJ2-6; D possibly corresponds to TRBD1 (5 bases). This CDR3 is 17 amino acids long. Germline loops: CDR1 SGHTA, CDR2 FQGNSA. The CDR3 is CASSLALTAAGASVLTF. The DNA for the CDR3 is TGTGCCAGCAGCTTAGCGCTAACGGCTGCTGGGGCCAGCGTCCTGACTTTC.

V and J are TRBV9 and TRBJ2-3, with 9 bases lining up with TRBD1. With 0 bases clipped from V and 3 bases from J, the junction kept 8 bases outside the gene matches. The CDR3 extends over 17 amino acids. Germline assignment: CDR1 SGDLS and CDR2 YYNGEE. The CDR3 coding sequence is TGTGCCAGCAGCGTAGGAATGGGACAGGGACTAACAGATACGCAGTATTTT. This translates into CASSVGMGQGLTDTQYF.

The chain has TRBV21-1 and TRBJ2-4; the table's D call TRBD2 went unverified against the DNA. TRBV21-1 is tagged as a pseudogene. The CDR3 runs 14 residues. The DNA for the CDR3 is TGTGCCAGCACCCGGGGGACAGCCAAAAACATTCAGTACTTC. Translating it yields CASTRGTAKNIQYF.

The chain joins TRBV9 to TRBJ2-2, with D possibly matching TRBD1 (6 bases). The CDR3 has 15 residues. Between the trimmed V and J ends, which lost 6 bases and 3 bases, there was a span of 15 bases. In germline, CDR1 is SGDLS, CDR2 YYNGEE. CDR3 DNA: TGTGCCAGCATGAGGGGGTCGGTGGACACCGGGGAGCTGTTTTTT. The encoded protein is CASMRGSVDTGELFF.

J is TRBJ2-2 and V is TRBV28, with TRBD2 matching 8 bases. The CDR3 is made up of 15 amino acids. After removal of 9 bases from V and 0 bases from J, the junction contained 6 bases not matched to a gene. Looked up from germline, CDR1 is MDHEN and CDR2 is SYDVKM. For the CDR3, the DNA is TGTGCCAGTGACAGCGGGGGAACGAACACCGGGGAGCTGTTTTTT. It specifies CASDSGGTNTGELFF.